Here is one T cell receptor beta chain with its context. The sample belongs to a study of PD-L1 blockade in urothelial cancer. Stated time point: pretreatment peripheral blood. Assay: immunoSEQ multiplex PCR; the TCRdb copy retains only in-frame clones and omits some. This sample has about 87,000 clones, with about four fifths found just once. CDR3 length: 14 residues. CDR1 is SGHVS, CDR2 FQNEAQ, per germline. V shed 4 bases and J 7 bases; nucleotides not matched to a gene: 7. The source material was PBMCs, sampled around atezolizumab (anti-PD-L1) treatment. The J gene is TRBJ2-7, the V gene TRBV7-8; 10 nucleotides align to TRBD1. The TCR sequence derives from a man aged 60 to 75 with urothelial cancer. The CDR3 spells CASSSAGQGTEQYF. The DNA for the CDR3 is TGTGCCAGCAGCTCCGCGGGACAGGGGACGGAGCAGTACTTC.